This T cell receptor beta chain was retrieved from a study of blood T cell repertoires in COVID-19. Authors' data handling: Estimates of nucleated cell counts were drawn from the amplification of reference gene primers. Produced via immunoSEQ multiplex PCR; TCRdb's table is partial and in-frame only. Clone size and V and J calls were adopted from that table, with D and trimming inferred from the DNA. This table holds around 100,000 clones, about 87% found once. CDR3 length equals 16 residues. Trimming shortened V by 5 bases and J by 4 bases, and 20 bases separated the two germline ends. Germline V gene sequence: CDR1 MDHEN, CDR2 SYDVKM.

J is TRBJ1-1 and V is TRBV28, with a tentative D call TRBD1 (5 bases). Sequencing was done on a sample of peripheral blood. The sequence came from a human donor with acute or convalescent COVID-19. The donor label of this sample is uncertain. CDR3 coding DNA: TGTGCCAGCAGTCTTCCCGACAGTATTGGTGTCACTGAAGCTTTCTTT. Protein: CASSLPDSIGVTEAFF.